This TCR beta chain was sequenced in a study of shared clonotypes between healthy human individuals. Broader study findings: Clonotypes not shared had lower generation probabilities than those common to all four donors. Larger estimated richness was generally seen in naive subsets than in memory subsets.

TCRdb's table, derived via immunoSEQ multiplex PCR, lists solely in-frame clones and lacks some. The data hold about 1.1 million clones, with roughly 77% observed a single time. A word on this clone: The antigen is undetermined.

Per the germline V gene, CDR1 is SGHRS and CDR2 is YFSETQ. The germline V and J ends were trimmed by 0 bases and 1 base, with 10 bases remaining between them. The CDR3 spans 16 residues. This TCR was recovered from a man younger than 30 in good health. Some clones in this sample may be carry-over from other donors' samples. The rearrangement links TRBV5-1 to TRBJ2-2; the D call may be TRBD1 or TRBD2 (5 bases each). The sequenced sample consisted of memory CD4+ T cells from PBMCs. The subset: CD45RA-negative fraction. The CDR3: CASSLAGAGNTGELFF. As DNA, the CDR3 is TGCGCCAGCAGCTTGGCCGGGGCAGGGAACACCGGGGAGCTGTTTTTT.